This TCR beta chain was sequenced for a study of naive and memory T cell subsets. The SP2 primer and nested alpha and beta constant region primers amplified ligated cDNA in four rounds. Alpha and beta constant region primers primed reverse transcription for blood and skin samples. TCRdb itself ran the UMI-ligation and nested PCR reads through MiXCR, one entry per CDR3 protein. The table includes about 26,000 distinct CDR3 sequences, around 5.3% detected once. General study findings and limits: TCR transcript changes with activation or differentiation may affect this RNA method.

Germline assignment: CDR1 SGHAT and CDR2 FQNNGV. J was trimmed by 4 bases and V by 3 bases; bases with no gene match: 5. The CDR3 consists of 14 residues. A word on this clonotype: Its specificity is not known.

TCR cDNA received a 3' ligated oligonucleotide that carried a UMI. Adult healthy volunteers gave 2.5 ml peripheral blood for whole-blood RNA. Unsorted total RNA, roughly 1 to 1,100 ng, was DNase treated before reverse transcription. This TCR was sampled from an adult in good health. Input material: blood. This chain joins TRBV11-2 and TRBJ2-5; the match to TRBD2 covers 7 bases. CDR3 nucleotide sequence: TGTGCCAGCAGCTTCCTGGGCGGGGGAGAGACCCAGTACTTC. This translates into CASSFLGGGETQYF.